The 12 T cell receptor beta chains reported below all come from one sample, sequenced in a study of blood T cell repertoires in COVID-19 (dated by TCRdb to 2018 to 2020). The library was produced with the immunoSEQ multiplex PCR assay. TCRdb provides this immuneACCESS table in a form limited to in-frame rearrangements. Some clones are lacking; in checked studies, under half of them reflect an unresolved V gene, and why the rest are absent is not known. The sample yields a few hundred thousand clones; more than 70% were counted once. 13% of the sample is taken by the ten largest. Input material: peripheral blood. The receptors were gathered from a human donor in a cohort sampled during active COVID-19.

The V and J genes are TRBV5-4 and TRBJ2-1; tentative D call: TRBD2 (7 bases). Germline CDR1 is SGHNT and CDR2 is YYREEE (reference sequence). This CDR3 is 15 amino acids long. Trimming cost V 3 bases and J 5 bases, with 15 bases left between them. CDR3 sequence (DNA): TGTGCCAGCAGCTCCACCGGGGGGCGGGACAATGAGCAGTTCTTC. Amino acid sequence: CASSSTGGRDNEQFF.

This clone was seen a handful of times. This chain joins TRBV6-6 and TRBJ2-2, with D tentatively TRBD1 (5 bases). The length of the CDR3 is 13 residues. Germline V gene lookup returns CDR1 MNHNY and CDR2 SVGAGI (reference sequence). V was clipped by 8 bases and J by 1 base, with 8 bases between them. CDR3 nucleotides: TGTGCCAGCGGCGACAGGAACACCGGGGAGCTGTTTTTT. Protein: CASGDRNTGELFF.

This clone is a singleton in its sample. V usage is TRBV10-3 and J usage is TRBJ1-1; D is unresolved. CDR3 length: 12 residues. With 10 bases removed from V and 7 bases from J, the gap between germline ends came to 16 bases. In germline, CDR1 is ENHRY, CDR2 SYGVKD. CDR3 amino acids: CATSESGVEAFF. CDR3 nucleotides: TGTGCCACCTCCGAGAGCGGGGTTGAAGCTTTCTTT.

V usage is TRBV7-9 and J usage is TRBJ1-6; 9 nucleotides align to TRBD1. This CDR3 comprises 19 residues. Germline values: CDR1 SEHNR, CDR2 FQNEAQ (reference sequence). Germline trimming cut 4 bases from V and 5 bases from J; bases unmatched to any gene: 15. The CDR3 DNA follows: TGTGCCAGCAGCTCCCCACCGGGACAGGGAAACAGGGATAATTCACCCCTCCACTTT. The encoded protein is CASSSPPGQGNRDNSPLHF. Complete variable domain (other parts from reference TRBV7-9 and TRBJ1-6): DTGVSQNPRHKITKRGQNVTFRCDPISEHNRLYWYRQTLGQGPEFLTYFQNEAQLEKSRLLSDRFSAERPKGSFSTLEIQRTEQGDSAMYLCASSSPPGQGNRDNSPLHFGNGTRLTVT.

The V and J genes are TRBV20-1 and TRBJ2-5; TRBD2 is a possible D gene (5 bases). V was pared by 3 bases and J by 2 bases, with 13 bases between. The CDR3 sequence is 14 residues long. Germline-derived CDR1 and CDR2 are DFQATT and SNEGSKA (reference sequence). This CDR3 reads CSASSAGTQETQYF. Here the CDR3 DNA reads TGCAGTGCTAGTAGTGCGGGTACGCAAGAGACCCAGTACTTC.

The genes are TRBV6-5 and TRBJ2-1, with 7 bases aligning to TRBD2. CDR3 length equals 16 residues. The germline V gene encodes CDR1 MNHEY and CDR2 SVGAGI. With 0 bases clipped from V and 3 bases from J, the junction kept 5 bases outside the gene matches. The CDR3 DNA follows: TGTGCCAGCAGTTACTCGACGGGAGGCATCTACAATGAGCAGTTCTTC. Its translation: CASSYSTGGIYNEQFF.

The chain uses TRBV10-3 and TRBJ2-7; possibly TRBD1 for D (5 bases). CDR3 length: 12 residues. The ends were cut back, 3 bases at V and 2 bases at J, with 5 bases in the middle. Looked up from germline, CDR1 is ENHRY and CDR2 is SYGVKD. The CDR3: CAISEQAYEQYF. CDR3 DNA: TGTGCCATCAGTGAACAGGCCTACGAGCAGTACTTC.

This chain links TRBV7-2 with TRBJ1-1; 7 bases fit TRBD1. The CDR3 runs to 15 residues. Per the germline V gene, CDR1 is SGHTA and CDR2 is FQGNSA. J was trimmed by 8 bases and V by 5 bases; bases with no gene match: 14. CDR3 region: CASSIGTWDSQEAFF. DNA for the CDR3: TGTGCCAGCAGCATCGGAACTTGGGACAGTCAAGAAGCTTTCTTT. Full variable domain (remainder filled in from reference TRBV7-2 and TRBJ1-1): GAGVSQSPSNKVTEKGKDVELRCDPISGHTALYWYRQSLGQGLEFLIYFQGNSAPDKSGLPSDRFSAERTGGSVSTLTIQRTQQEDSAVYLCASSIGTWDSQEAFFGQGTRLTVV.

A single count supports this clone. The rearrangement uses TRBV19 and TRBJ2-5; TRBD2 aligns across 10 bases. Trimming cost V 3 bases and J 4 bases; bases outside gene matches: 14. CDR1 LNHDA and CDR2 SQIVND come from the germline V gene (reference sequence). CDR3 size: 18 residues. CDR3 sequence reads: CASSISSGGKQSRETQYF. The CDR3 nucleotides read TGTGCCAGTAGTATCAGTAGCGGGGGGAAACAGTCTCGAGAGACCCAGTACTTC.

This chain joins TRBV19 and TRBJ1-5; unclear D gene. V was pared by 7 bases and J by 9 bases, with 19 bases between. CDR1 LNHDA and CDR2 SQIVND come from the germline V gene (reference sequence). The CDR3 runs 14 residues. The CDR3 here is CASTIRGLPPPQHF. CDR3 coding DNA: TGTGCCAGTACCATCCGTGGGCTCCCACCGCCCCAGCATTTT.

This clone was seen only once. The chain employs TRBV15 and TRBJ1-1; D possibly corresponds to TRBD1 (5 bases). Looked up from germline, CDR1 is LNHNV and CDR2 is YYDKDF (reference sequence). The CDR3 is 15 residues long. The V gene lost 0 bases and the J gene lost 4 bases, with 12 bases spanning the gap. The DNA for the CDR3 is TGTGCCACCAGCAGAGATCTCGGCAGGGCCACTGAAGCTTTCTTT. Residues: CATSRDLGRATEAFF.

This chain joins TRBV15 and TRBJ1-1; perhaps TRBD1 as D (5 bases). Trimming left V 0 bases short and J 0 bases short, with 8 bases between. The germline CDR1 and CDR2 sequences are LNHNV and YYDKDF (reference sequence). This CDR3 is 15 amino acids long. The CDR3 coding sequence is TGTGCCACCAGCAGAGATAAGGGGATGAACACTGAAGCTTTCTTT. Amino acids: CATSRDKGMNTEAFF. The variable domain in full, with the rest retrieved from reference TRBV15 and TRBJ1-1, is DAMVIQNPRYQVTQFGKPVTLSCSQTLNHNVMYWYQQKSSQAPKLLFHYYDKDFNNEADTPDNFQSRRPNTSFCFLDIRSPGLGDTAMYLCATSRDKGMNTEAFFGQGTRLTVV.